A selection of T cell receptor beta chains follows, all from one sample in a study of cytomegalovirus exposure and HLA in healthy donors. TCRdb keeps only in-frame clones here, not all; method: immunoSEQ multiplex PCR. This repertoire shows under 200,000 clones, over 70% found once; its top ten account for about 9.6%. Sequencing used PBMCs. Receptor source: a man younger than 35 in good health and CMV-seropositive. Each CDR3 is given with its conserved first and last residue. A D gene is named only where the DNA matches it firmly. Clone size is stated in some rows and not others, as once, few, many or a class when expanded.

CDR3aa: CAASRASGSGPGNTIYF
CDR3nt: TGTGCCGCCAGCAGAGCATCCGGAAGCGGCCCTGGAAACACCATATATTTT
d_gene: .
j_gene: TRBJ1-3
v_gene: TRBV15
abundance: .

CDR3aa: CASSLVLETQYF
CDR3nt: TGTGCCAGCAGCTTAGTATTGGAGACCCAGTACTTC
d_gene: .
j_gene: TRBJ2-5
v_gene: TRBV7-2
abundance: .

CDR3aa: CASSGAGTSGGASYNEQFF
CDR3nt: TGCGCCAGCAGCGGTGCCGGGACTAGCGGGGGGGCCTCCTACAATGAGCAGTTCTTC
d_gene: TRBD2
j_gene: TRBJ2-1
v_gene: TRBV4-1
abundance: .

CDR3aa: CAWSFLAGGFSGTDTQYF
CDR3nt: TGTGCCTGGAGTTTTCTAGCGGGGGGATTTTCGGGCACAGATACGCAGTATTTT
d_gene: TRBD2
j_gene: TRBJ2-3
v_gene: TRBV30
abundance: .

CDR3aa: CASSFGTSGPYNEQFF
CDR3nt: TGTGCCAGCAGCTTCGGGACTAGCGGGCCCTACAATGAGCAGTTCTTC
d_gene: TRBD2
j_gene: TRBJ2-1
v_gene: TRBV5-6
abundance: .

CDR3aa: CASSQDLTGWDSPLHF
CDR3nt: TGCGCCAGCAGCCAAGATCTGACGGGTTGGGATTCACCCCTCCACTTT
d_gene: .
j_gene: TRBJ1-6
v_gene: TRBV4-3
abundance: .

CDR3aa: CASSEDGRAIGELFF
CDR3nt: TGTGCCAGCAGTGAAGACGGCAGGGCGATCGGGGAGCTGTTTTTT
d_gene: .
j_gene: TRBJ2-2
v_gene: TRBV6-1
abundance: .

CDR3aa: CSVDAGSFKNNEQFF
CDR3nt: TGCAGCGTTGATGCCGGGAGCTTCAAAAACAATGAGCAGTTCTTC
d_gene: .
j_gene: TRBJ2-1
v_gene: TRBV29-1
abundance: .

CDR3aa: CSVFRGEETQYF
CDR3nt: TGCAGCGTTTTCAGGGGGGAAGAGACCCAGTACTTC
d_gene: .
j_gene: TRBJ2-5
v_gene: TRBV29-1
abundance: .

CDR3aa: CASSASGTINGYTF
CDR3nt: TGTGCCAGCAGCGCATCCGGGACAATCAACGGCTACACCTTC
d_gene: .
j_gene: TRBJ1-2
v_gene: TRBV2
abundance: once

CDR3aa: CASSSRSGLGINEQFF
CDR3nt: TGTGCCAGCAGCTCCCGATCAGGGTTGGGTATCAATGAGCAGTTCTTC
d_gene: .
j_gene: TRBJ2-1
v_gene: TRBV5-4
abundance: .

CDR3aa: CASRYGTGGEKLFF
CDR3nt: TGTGCCAGCAGATACGGGACAGGGGGGGAAAAACTGTTTTTT
d_gene: TRBD1
j_gene: TRBJ1-4
v_gene: TRBV6-1
abundance: .

CDR3aa: CAWSVPGGEEKLFF
CDR3nt: TGTGCCTGGAGTGTACCGGGGGGCGAAGAAAAACTGTTTTTT
d_gene: .
j_gene: TRBJ1-4
v_gene: TRBV30
abundance: .

CDR3aa: CASSLFVERGLGAGNTIYF
CDR3nt: TGTGCCAGCAGCCTCTTCGTCGAGAGAGGGTTGGGCGCTGGAAACACCATATATTTT
d_gene: .
j_gene: TRBJ1-3
v_gene: TRBV4-2
abundance: .

CDR3aa: CASSLRDSGLGEQFF
CDR3nt: TGTGCCAGCAGCCTCCGGGACAGCGGTTTGGGGGAGCAGTTCTTC
d_gene: TRBD1
j_gene: TRBJ2-1
v_gene: TRBV7-9
abundance: .

CDR3aa: CASSRGQGGNQPQHF
CDR3nt: TGTGCCAGCAGTCGCGGACAGGGTGGCAATCAGCCCCAGCATTTT
d_gene: TRBD1
j_gene: TRBJ1-5
v_gene: TRBV2
abundance: .

CDR3aa: CASKGLVNTEAFF
CDR3nt: TGTGCCAGCAAGGGGCTCGTGAACACTGAAGCTTTCTTT
d_gene: .
j_gene: TRBJ1-1
v_gene: TRBV2
abundance: .

CDR3aa: CASSTEVGQGVYEQYF
CDR3nt: TGTGCCAGCAGCACCGAGGTGGGACAGGGTGTCTACGAGCAGTACTTC
d_gene: TRBD1
j_gene: TRBJ2-7
v_gene: TRBV9
abundance: .

CDR3aa: CASSLGPGEQFF
CDR3nt: TGTGCCAGCAGCTTAGGTCCGGGTGAGCAGTTCTTC
d_gene: .
j_gene: TRBJ2-1
v_gene: TRBV11-2
abundance: .

CDR3aa: CASSQRTDGRETQYF
CDR3nt: TGTGCCAGCTCACAAAGGACAGATGGGAGAGAGACCCAGTACTTC
d_gene: .
j_gene: TRBJ2-5
v_gene: TRBV18
abundance: .

CDR3aa: CASSSDSSYNSPLHF
CDR3nt: TGTGCCAGCAGCTCGGACAGCTCCTATAATTCACCCCTCCACTTT
d_gene: .
j_gene: TRBJ1-6
v_gene: TRBV13
abundance: .

CDR3aa: CAISGGTSGAYEQYF
CDR3nt: TGTGCCATCAGTGGAGGGACTAGCGGGGCCTACGAGCAGTACTTC
d_gene: TRBD2
j_gene: TRBJ2-7
v_gene: TRBV10-3
abundance: .

CDR3aa: CATSRDRVGTEAFF
CDR3nt: TGTGCCACCAGCAGGGACAGAGTGGGCACTGAAGCTTTCTTT
d_gene: .
j_gene: TRBJ1-1
v_gene: TRBV15
abundance: .

CDR3aa: CSSSDWDGGRTEKLFF
CDR3nt: TGTTCCAGCAGCGATTGGGACGGGGGGCGAACTGAAAAACTGTTTTTT
d_gene: .
j_gene: TRBJ1-4
v_gene: TRBV7-9
abundance: once

CDR3aa: CASKGLAGYNEQFF
CDR3nt: TGTGCCAGCAAAGGACTAGCGGGTTACAATGAGCAGTTCTTC
d_gene: TRBD2
j_gene: TRBJ2-1
v_gene: TRBV11-2
abundance: .

CDR3aa: CASSIRRATGELFF
CDR3nt: TGTGCCAGTAGTATCCGCAGGGCGACCGGGGAGCTGTTTTTT
d_gene: .
j_gene: TRBJ2-2
v_gene: TRBV19
abundance: .

CDR3aa: CSVDDTTGPLGETQYF
CDR3nt: TGCAGCGTCGACGATACAACAGGGCCTCTCGGGGAGACCCAGTACTTC
d_gene: .
j_gene: TRBJ2-5
v_gene: TRBV29-1
abundance: .

CDR3aa: CASRHRTSGKIGELFF
CDR3nt: TGTGCCAGCAGACATCGGACTAGCGGGAAAATCGGGGAGCTGTTTTTT
d_gene: .
j_gene: TRBJ2-2
v_gene: TRBV21-1
abundance: .

CDR3aa: CASSLALRLGNTIYF
CDR3nt: TGTGCCAGCAGCTTAGCGCTTAGACTTGGAAACACCATATATTTT
d_gene: .
j_gene: TRBJ1-3
v_gene: TRBV7-6
abundance: .

CDR3aa: CASSEGGTQYF
CDR3nt: TGTGCCAGCAGTGAGGGGGGTACCCAGTACTTC
d_gene: .
j_gene: TRBJ2-5
v_gene: TRBV2
abundance: .

CDR3aa: CASSPKYTGYHEQFF
CDR3nt: TGTGCCAGTAGTCCGAAATATACAGGGTACCATGAGCAGTTCTTC
d_gene: .
j_gene: TRBJ2-1
v_gene: TRBV19
abundance: .

CDR3aa: CASSDGGGDYNEQFF
CDR3nt: TGTGCCAGCAGTGATGGGGGAGGGGACTACAATGAGCAGTTCTTC
d_gene: TRBD2
j_gene: TRBJ2-1
v_gene: TRBV6-1
abundance: .

CDR3aa: CASSLLFGAEQETQYF
CDR3nt: TGTGCCAGCAGCTTGTTATTTGGTGCAGAACAAGAGACCCAGTACTTC
d_gene: .
j_gene: TRBJ2-5
v_gene: TRBV5-5
abundance: .

CDR3aa: CSVSDRNTGELFF
CDR3nt: TGCAGCGTTTCGGACAGGAACACCGGGGAGCTGTTTTTT
d_gene: .
j_gene: TRBJ2-2
v_gene: TRBV29-1
abundance: .

CDR3aa: CAGRGPLSTDTQYF
CDR3nt: TGTGCCGGAAGGGGCCCCCTTAGCACAGATACGCAGTATTTT
d_gene: .
j_gene: TRBJ2-3
v_gene: TRBV7-9
abundance: .

CDR3aa: CASSPLRNRGETDTQYF
CDR3nt: TGTGCCAGCTCACCACTACGAAACAGGGGTGAGACAGATACGCAGTATTTT
d_gene: TRBD1
j_gene: TRBJ2-3
v_gene: TRBV18
abundance: .

CDR3aa: CASSPDRSGNTIYF
CDR3nt: TGTGCCAGCAGCCCGGACAGGTCTGGAAACACCATATATTTT
d_gene: TRBD1
j_gene: TRBJ1-3
v_gene: TRBV7-3
abundance: .

CDR3aa: CASSQDRAADTQYF
CDR3nt: TGTGCCAGCAGCCAGGACAGGGCGGCAGATACGCAGTATTTT
d_gene: TRBD1
j_gene: TRBJ2-3
v_gene: TRBV11-2
abundance: few

CDR3aa: CASSSFYRENEQYF
CDR3nt: TGTGCCAGCAGTTCCTTTTACAGGGAAAACGAGCAGTACTTC
d_gene: .
j_gene: TRBJ2-7
v_gene: TRBV27
abundance: .

CDR3aa: CASSPIGLAGRAGELFF
CDR3nt: TGTGCCAGCAGCCCCATAGGACTAGCGGGGCGGGCCGGGGAGCTGTTTTTT
d_gene: TRBD2
j_gene: TRBJ2-2
v_gene: TRBV7-2
abundance: few

CDR3aa: CASRDSPSGGEQFF
CDR3nt: TGTGCCAGCAGGGACAGCCCCTCCGGCGGTGAGCAGTTCTTC
d_gene: .
j_gene: TRBJ2-1
v_gene: TRBV2
abundance: .